A selection of T cell receptor beta chains follows, all from one sample in a study of cytomegalovirus exposure and HLA in healthy donors. Assay: immunoSEQ multiplex PCR; the TCRdb copy retains only in-frame clones and omits some. The sample shows about 170,000 clones, around 78% of them seen only once. The sample taken for sequencing was PBMCs. The receptors were sampled from a woman in her 50s in good health and CMV-seropositive. Both conserved end residues are part of each CDR3. The D gene is left open where the match is weak. The size field is filled for only some rows; it gives once, few, many or a size class.

CDR3nt,CDR3aa,j_gene,v_gene,abundance,d_gene
TGTGCCAGCAGTGCCCAGGTCGGATCCTACGAGCAGTACTTC,CASSAQVGSYEQYF,TRBJ2-7,TRBV6-6,.,.
TGTGCCAGTAGTATCCAGGGGGGACAGCCGTACAATCAGCCCCAGCATTTT,CASSIQGGQPYNQPQHF,TRBJ1-5,TRBV19,.,TRBD1
TGTGCCAGCAGTTTACGGCCCGGACAGTCTAACTATGGCTACACCTTC,CASSLRPGQSNYGYTF,TRBJ1-2,TRBV28,.,.
TGCGCCAGCAGTTTGGAAGGGGTCTATGGCTACACCTTC,CASSLEGVYGYTF,TRBJ1-2,TRBV5-1,.,.
TGTGCCAGCAGCTCCGGACAGGGCGCCCGTCGCACAGATACGCAGTATTTT,CASSSGQGARRTDTQYF,TRBJ2-3,TRBV7-2,.,TRBD1
TGTGCCAGCAGCCGTTACAGGGGGGACACTGAAGCTTTCTTT,CASSRYRGDTEAFF,TRBJ1-1,TRBV5-4,.,TRBD1
TGTGCCAGCAGTACTACCCGGACAGGGGAGGTTGAGGCTTTCTTT,CASSTTRTGEVEAFF,TRBJ1-1,TRBV28,.,TRBD1
TGTGCCAGTAGTATTACCGGGAGTGTGAACAATGAGCAGTTCTTC,CASSITGSVNNEQFF,TRBJ2-1,TRBV19,once,.
TGTGCCAGCAGCTTAGGACTAGCGGAGGGGAACTACGAGCAGTACTTC,CASSLGLAEGNYEQYF,TRBJ2-7,TRBV11-1,.,TRBD2
TGTGCCAGCAGTTTTGGACTAGAAGACTACGAGCAGTACTTC,CASSFGLEDYEQYF,TRBJ2-7,TRBV28,few,TRBD2
TGTTCCAGCAGCTTAGCCAGCCAGCGGGGCAGCTCCTACGAGCAGTACTTC,CSSSLASQRGSSYEQYF,TRBJ2-7,TRBV7-9,.,TRBD2
TGTGCCACCCCAAGGGTTAGCGGCACCACCAAAAACATTCAGTACTTC,CATPRVSGTTKNIQYF,TRBJ2-4,TRBV19,.,.
TGCGCCAGCAGCCAAGAAGGGGGGAGCGGGAGGGGGTACAATGAGCAGTTCTTC,CASSQEGGSGRGYNEQFF,TRBJ2-1,TRBV4-3,.,TRBD2
TGTGCCAGCAGTTTGTGGTCAGGGGGCTCCTACGAGCAGTACTTC,CASSLWSGGSYEQYF,TRBJ2-7,TRBV27,.,TRBD1
TGTGCCATCACACAGGGCTCTGGGGCCAACGGCCTGACTTTC,CAITQGSGANGLTF,TRBJ2-6,TRBV6-6,.,.
TGTGCCTGGGGAAGGGGACAAGTTAACTATGGCTACACCTTC,CAWGRGQVNYGYTF,TRBJ1-2,TRBV30,.,.
TGCGCCAGCAGCCAACCAACACAGGGGGCACGGACTGAAGCTTTCTTT,CASSQPTQGARTEAFF,TRBJ1-1,TRBV4-1,.,TRBD1
TGTGCCTGGAGAGGGGAGGGCTCCTACAATGAGCAGTTCTTC,CAWRGEGSYNEQFF,TRBJ2-1,TRBV30,.,TRBD2
TGTGCCATCAGTCCAGAGGTCCTAGCGGGGGGGAGCTCCTACAATGAGCAGTTCTTC,CAISPEVLAGGSSYNEQFF,TRBJ2-1,TRBV10-3,once,TRBD2
TGTGCCAGCAGTTCCCCAGCGGGGGCCACAGATACGCAGTATTTT,CASSSPAGATDTQYF,TRBJ2-3,TRBV28,.,TRBD2
TGTGCCAGCAGTGTGGCCGGGACTAGTGGCACCGGGGAGCTGTTTTTT,CASSVAGTSGTGELFF,TRBJ2-2,TRBV25-1,.,TRBD2
TGCGCCAGCAGCTTTGCTCCGGCTAGTGGCTACGAGCAGTACTTC,CASSFAPASGYEQYF,TRBJ2-7,TRBV5-1,.,.
TGTGCCAGCAGCTTAGCCTCCGCGGGGTCGACTGAAGCTTTCTTT,CASSLASAGSTEAFF,TRBJ1-1,TRBV7-9,.,.
TGTGCCAGCAGTTACTCGATAGGAGGATTTGTGGTGTTCTTC,CASSYSIGGFVVFF,TRBJ2-1,TRBV6-5,.,.
TGTGCCAGCACCCGTAACAGGGAAGGAGGCTATGGCTACACCTTC,CASTRNREGGYGYTF,TRBJ1-2,TRBV2,.,.
TGTGCCAGCAGCTTAGGAACAGGATCGTATGGCTACACCTTC,CASSLGTGSYGYTF,TRBJ1-2,TRBV7-2,few,.
TGCGCCAGCAGCCAAGATGGTGCGGGTGGAAACACTATATATTTT,CASSQDGAGGNTIYF,TRBJ1-3,TRBV4-3,.,.
TGTGCCAGCAGCCAGGTTATGAACACTGAAGCTTTCTTT,CASSQVMNTEAFF,TRBJ1-1,TRBV7-2,.,.
TGCGCCAGCAGCCGAACAGGTAACCCTATGAACACTGAAGCTTTCTTT,CASSRTGNPMNTEAFF,TRBJ1-1,TRBV5-1,few,.
TGTGCCAGCAGTGGAGTTCCGGGACAGGGGTTCTACGAGCAGTACTTC,CASSGVPGQGFYEQYF,TRBJ2-7,TRBV25-1,.,TRBD1
TGTGCCAGCAGTGCCGGGACAGGGAAAGGAAGTAATTCACCCCTCCACTTT,CASSAGTGKGSNSPLHF,TRBJ1-6,TRBV25-1,.,TRBD1
TGTGCCAGCAGCTTAGTCGGGGGGGCCTCCTACGAGCAGTACTTC,CASSLVGGASYEQYF,TRBJ2-7,TRBV7-2,once,TRBD2
TGTGCCAGCGGAGGACAGGGCTACGAGCAGTACTTC,CASGGQGYEQYF,TRBJ2-7,TRBV2,.,TRBD1
TGTGCCAGCAGCTCACCCGGGTACAATGAGCAGTTCTTC,CASSSPGYNEQFF,TRBJ2-1,TRBV7-2,.,.
TGCGCCAGCAGCCTCTACCGGGACACCCGGTTCTTC,CASSLYRDTRFF,TRBJ2-1,TRBV5-1,.,.
TGTGCCAGTAGTCGAAGCGGGAGCTTCCACAATGAGCAGTTCTTC,CASSRSGSFHNEQFF,TRBJ2-1,TRBV27,.,TRBD2
TGTGCCAGCTCCGTCACAGGGTTGAACACTGAAGCTTTCTTT,CASSVTGLNTEAFF,TRBJ1-1,TRBV18,.,.
TGTGCTAGCAGCTTAGCGGGGAGTGGCTACACCTTC,CASSLAGSGYTF,TRBJ1-2,TRBV7-7,.,.
TGTGCCAGCAGTTTTGGTCGGGGCGGGAGTAGGCCCTACGAGCAGTACTTC,CASSFGRGGSRPYEQYF,TRBJ2-7,TRBV28,few,TRBD2
TGTGCCACCAGGGTGGGACAGGGAGACACCGGGGAGCTGTTTTTT,CATRVGQGDTGELFF,TRBJ2-2,TRBV2,.,TRBD1
TGTGCCAGCAGTCCCCATAGCGATAGCACTGAAGCTTTCTTT,CASSPHSDSTEAFF,TRBJ1-1,TRBV6-5,.,.
TGTGCCAGCGGAACTCAGGGGGCGGGAGAGACCCAGTACTTC,CASGTQGAGETQYF,TRBJ2-5,TRBV2,.,TRBD1
TGTGCCAGCGCACGACAGGGGGGGAACACTGAAGCTTTCTTT,CASARQGGNTEAFF,TRBJ1-1,TRBV2,.,TRBD1
TGTGCCAGCTCACTGCGGGAGTCAAGCGGGGAGACCCAGTACTTC,CASSLRESSGETQYF,TRBJ2-5,TRBV18,.,TRBD2
TGTGCCAGCAGGGGACTAGCGGGAGACTACGAGCAGTACTTC,CASRGLAGDYEQYF,TRBJ2-7,TRBV6-5,.,TRBD2
TGTGCCAGCTCACCACCCATATCGGGACTAGCGTTTCATACGCAGTATTTT,CASSPPISGLAFHTQYF,TRBJ2-3,TRBV18,few,TRBD2
TGTGCCAGCAGCCCGACTTGGGAGACAGAAGCTTTCTTT,CASSPTWETEAFF,TRBJ1-1,TRBV2,.,.
TGTGCCAGCAGCTTGGATATCGGGATAAAGACCCAGTACTTC,CASSLDIGIKTQYF,TRBJ2-5,TRBV5-8,.,.
TGTGCCAGCAGCCACCCTAGATACGGCACAGATACGCAGTATTTT,CASSHPRYGTDTQYF,TRBJ2-3,TRBV14,.,.
TGTGCCAGCATCGACAGGGGTCGAGCTTTCTTT,CASIDRGRAFF,TRBJ1-1,TRBV2,.,TRBD1
TGCGCCAGCAGCCTCGACAGGGGGTACACTGAAGCTTTCTTT,CASSLDRGYTEAFF,TRBJ1-1,TRBV4-1,.,TRBD1
TGTGCCAGCAGCTTAGGCGGGGGTGACGAGCAATACTTC,CASSLGGGDEQYF,TRBJ2-5,TRBV7-2,.,TRBD2
TGTGCCAGCGGTCCCGACAGGGAAAGGGGGCAGTACTTC,CASGPDRERGQYF,TRBJ2-7,TRBV11-2,.,TRBD1